This record covers a single T cell receptor beta chain. This clonotype was seen repeatedly, ten times or more. Its antigen remains unidentified. There are no base qualities to consult, and no much larger clone falls within one base. The CDR3 runs 15 amino acids, cysteine and phenylalanine included. Only the CDR3 portion is preserved as DNA: 45 bases, with reading frame beginning at the first base. CDR1 and CDR2, looked up from the germline V gene, are SGHAT and FQNNGV. Trimming removed 2 bases from V and 7 bases from J, leaving 14 bases between the germline ends. The data are from a study of spatial heterogeneity in lung cancer (dated by TCRdb to about 2019). Some background on the complete study: Beta-chain transcripts were consistently detected in greater numbers than alpha-chain transcripts, which likely reflects a higher abundance of beta-chain transcripts. In non-small cell lung cancer, the study made a quantitative comparison of TCR alpha and beta repertoires among multiple tumor regions, matched nontumor lung and blood. At surgery, 220 tumor regions, some 61 matched nontumor lung samples and 56 PBMC samples were TCR-sequenced for both alpha and beta chains. In the raw uncorrected reads, each unique combination of TCR and UMI appeared more than ten times on average. In tumor regions, TCR transcript counts showed a strong correlation with a T cell transcriptional module score from matched bulk RNA-seq. The study linked features of the TCR repertoire to counts of nonsynonymous mutations, which were determined by whole-exome sequencing of tumor tissue.

General study outcomes and caveats: The tumor nonsynonymous mutation count correlated with the number of expanded intratumoral alpha and beta TCRs. Confirming at a functional level the hypothesis that regional TCRs recognize regional mutations was considered to require additional single-cell paired TCR alpha and beta sequencing. TCR-seq coverage of tumor T cells was estimated at only roughly 7.7% for alpha chains and about 14% for beta chains. The count of ubiquitous expanded TCRs correlated with the count of ubiquitous nonsynonymous mutations, and the count of regional expanded TCRs correlated with the count of regional nonsynonymous mutations.

Explained via the paper, the time point label denotes: sample taken at primary tumor resection. Donors were approximately 72 patients with early-stage, untreated non-small cell lung cancer from the lung TRACERx cohort. TCR sequencing used whole RNA extracted from tumor and nontumor lung tissue, or from cryopreserved PBMC samples, without cell sorting. Patients were selected for TCR sequencing only if sufficient RNA was available from at least two tumor regions. Before selection, tumor and adjacent nontumor lung specimens were reviewed by a lung pathologist. Library generation was performed with 5' RACE. Instrument used: NextSeq 500. The TCR library protocol attached a unique molecular identifier to each TCR cDNA molecule to allow correction of PCR and sequencing errors. Concerning the study's data processing: Decombinator tools were used for TCR identification, UMI-based error correction and CDR3 extraction. TCRs above a frequency of 2 per 1,000, corresponding to the top 1% of the tumor frequency distribution, were defined as expanded. Expanded tumor TCRs were classed as regional if statistically deemed absent (corrected P<0.05) from at least one tumor region, otherwise ubiquitous. Each repertoire was subsampled 100 times to 5,000 TCRs, after which Renyi diversity was computed with the R vegan package. To build CDR3 similarity networks, amino acid triplet string-kernel similarity was used, and CDR3s were connected when their pairwise similarity was above 0.82. TCRdb reprocessing: public reads trimmed at Q25 with fastp, clones called with MiXCR, in-frame beta chains kept. Each entry merges the rows of one CDR3 protein and shows their most common DNA and genes. Clone size and V and J calls follow TCRdb, not the original study. The sample table lists approximately 25,000 distinct CDR3 sequences, roughly 10% of them with a count of one. The ten largest clones capture more than 6% of the sample.

The receptor's source is a male donor with early-stage non-small cell lung cancer. Recombination linked TRBV11-2 to TRBJ1-4, with a tentative D gene TRBD1 over 5 matching bases. Material: lung tumor tissue, obtained at surgery. The bases are TGTGCCAGCAGCTTATGGGAGGTCGGGGGTGAAAAACTGTTTTTT. It encodes CASSLWEVGGEKLFF.